One T cell receptor (beta chain) is described in this entry. Its cognate antigen has yet to be identified. No base-level quality is on record; no much larger clone is a single base apart. The sample's time point label is to be understood as: baseline before first vaccination. Vaccinee samples came from UK trials COV001 and COV002, including a single-blind randomized controlled phase 2/3 trial of AZD1222 (ChAdOx1 nCoV-19) in healthy adults. Trial participant PBMC samples were collected at day 0 and day 28 after the second dose for TCRbeta chain sequencing. The sample comes from a study of T cell responses to AZD1222 COVID-19 vaccine (dated by TCRdb to about 2021). About the full investigation: AZD1222 recipients with second doses at about 4 weeks or about 12 weeks were pooled, because spike-specific TCR depth and breadth did not differ between schedules. A total of more than 230 trial participants underwent TCR sequencing, of whom about 210 had received two doses of AZD1222 and some 25 had received two doses of the MenACWY control vaccine. Enrollment into the trials was organized by age into subgroups of 18-55, 56-69 and 70-plus years, and those subgroups contained roughly 150, 30 and 60 TCR-sequenced participants, respectively. Paper-wide results and their limitations: Because no day 14 peak-response samples were available, repertoires were characterized only after the peak T cell response. Participants were mostly white British, with more females than males. The authors suggested clonal diversity may have been underestimated. After two AZD1222 doses, both the breadth and the depth of spike-specific TCRs were significantly higher than at day 0 and than in MenACWY recipients. The vaccine-associated CD4 TCRs covered the entire spike protein, and the dominant responses fell in regions 160-218 and 743-854. The 56-69-year group was small, and its depth increase did not reach significance, likely because of low power. Epitopes outside the regions mutated in the B.1.351 and B.1.1.7 variants were reportedly recognized by nearly half of the unique spike-specific TCRs. Conclusions about previously exposed vaccinees were limited because only six AZD1222 recipients were SARS-CoV-2 seropositive at baseline.

Including cysteine and phenylalanine, the CDR3 has 14 amino acids. CDR3 DNA only is kept here, 42 bases in frame from base 1. At the junction V is shortened by 3 bases and J by 9 bases; bases outside the gene matches: 10. Based on the germline V gene, the CDR1 and CDR2 sequences are SGDLS and YYNGEE. The CDR3 regions of human TCRbeta chains were analyzed by immunosequencing. In the source study's methods: TCRs in the repertoires were matched against a reference library of SARS-CoV-2-specific TCRs that had been generated with the MIRA antigen-specificity platform. Breadth was defined as the fraction of unique TCRs that were SARS-CoV-2-associated, and depth was defined as the fraction of total T cells that were SARS-CoV-2-associated. Using the MIRA data, every spike-specific TCR was mapped to the spike region that the TCR reacted to and assigned to either a CD4 or a CD8 class. Log10-transformed breadth and depth values were compared by one-way ANOVA with Sidak's multiple comparisons tests. Sourced from immuneACCESS, this table was stored by TCRdb with only in-frame sequences that have V and J called. A share of the clones is absent; for the studies checked, an unresolved V gene accounts for under half, and the remainder has no known explanation. The V and J calls and clone size were taken over from that table, and D and trimming were inferred from the DNA. A total of about 76,000 clones appear in this sample, over 75% of them only once. Clones ranked in the top ten supply approximately 11% of the sample.

The chain links TRBV9 with TRBJ2-5, with 8 central nucleotides matching TRBD1. Sequences were derived from peripheral blood, sampled on day 0 of AZD1222 vaccination. The receptor was derived from an adult in good health. The DNA sequence is TGTGCCAGCAGCGCGGAGGGACAGGTCCTGCCCCAGTACTTC. It encodes CASSAEGQVLPQYF.